Described below is a single T cell receptor (beta chain) sequence and its context. What it recognizes is unknown. This CDR3 contains 14 residues. CDR1 is MNHEY, CDR2 SVGAGI, per germline. Trimming took off 2 bases at V and 2 bases at J, with 9 bases between the two ends. These data are taken from a study of cytomegalovirus exposure and HLA in healthy donors. Study-wide points: A few chains linked to CMV were shown in vitro to be specific for CMV antigens.

Primers for the PCR totalled 60 Vbeta and 13 Jbeta. The repertoire was sequenced with immunoSEQ multiplex PCR; TCRdb's copy has only in-frame clones and lacks some. This repertoire comprises around 45,000 clones; its ten largest clones make up under 2%. Sample: PBMCs. The TCR sequence derives from a woman in her 30s in good health and CMV-seronegative. The V and J genes are TRBV6-5 and TRBJ2-5, with no clear D. The CDR3 loop is CASSYGLEQETQYF. CDR3 DNA sequence: TGTGCCAGCAGTTACGGTCTAGAACAAGAGACCCAGTACTTC.